Listed here is a single T cell receptor (beta chain). Its antigen is not known. One end of the junction fails to match germline, which may point to a read error. This sample is drawn from a study of tumor and adjacent non-tumor tissue in lung cancer. In the study overall: Patients were aged 31 to 76, 10 men and 4 to 6 women, stage I to III.

A modified ARM-PCR protocol with three rounds of nested PCR amplified TCRbeta. From the multiplex PCR reads, TCRdb called clonotypes with MiXCR, one entry per CDR3 protein. The repertoire has roughly 200,000 distinct CDR3 sequences, about 76% of them found once; the top ten carry around 25%. Study findings and constraints: Tumor tissue had significantly higher TCR diversity than normal lung. Tumor TCR diversity, when higher, was linked to shorter survival.

No cell sorting was done before RNA was extracted from the tissue. Germline values: CDR1 LGHNA, CDR2 YNFKEQ. The CDR3 has 17 amino acids. The specimen was lung tumor tissue. The chain employs TRBV4-2 and TRBJ2-4; D may be TRBD2 (5 bases). The source is a man in his fifties or sixties with non-small cell lung cancer. The CDR3 DNA reads as TGTACCAGCAGTCCCCGTGCGGACGGAGGTGCCAATAACATTCAGTACTTC. As protein: CTSSPRADGGANNIQYF.